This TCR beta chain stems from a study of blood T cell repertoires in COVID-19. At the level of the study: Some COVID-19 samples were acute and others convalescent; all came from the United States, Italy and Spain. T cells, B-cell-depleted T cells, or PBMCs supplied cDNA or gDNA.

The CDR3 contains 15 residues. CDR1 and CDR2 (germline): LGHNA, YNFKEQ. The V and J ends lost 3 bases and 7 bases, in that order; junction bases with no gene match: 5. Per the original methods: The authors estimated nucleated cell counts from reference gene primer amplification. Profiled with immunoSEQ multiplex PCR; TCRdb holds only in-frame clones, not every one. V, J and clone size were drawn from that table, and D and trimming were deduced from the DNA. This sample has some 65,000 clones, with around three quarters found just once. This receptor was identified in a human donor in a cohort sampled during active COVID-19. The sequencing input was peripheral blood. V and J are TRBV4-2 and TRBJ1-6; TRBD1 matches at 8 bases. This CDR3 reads CASSQPGQANSPLHF. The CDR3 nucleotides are TGTGCCAGCAGCCAGCCGGGACAGGCGAATTCACCCCTCCACTTT.